This T cell receptor beta chain was captured by sequencing in a study of technical replicates of blood from a few donors. This CDR3 spans 15 amino acids. V lost 0 bases and J lost 4, with 12 bases in between. Germline values: CDR1 MGHRA, CDR2 YSYEKL. Profiling relied on immunoSEQ multiplex PCR, and the TCRdb table lists in-frame clones only, not all of them. The data show about 75,000 clones, approximately 96% seen once. The clonotype comes from a human donor in good health. The chain employs TRBV4-1 and TRBJ1-1, with a possible D match to TRBD1 (6 bases). The sequenced material came from T cells isolated from PBMCs. CDR3 loop: CASSQDRGGGTEAFF. The CDR3 nucleotides are TGCGCCAGCAGCCAAGATAGGGGGGGCGGCACTGAAGCTTTCTTT.